The present TCR beta chain was sequenced within a study of PD-1 blockade in classical Hodgkin lymphoma. Study-level information: Patients were dosed intravenously with nivolumab at 3 mg/kg every 2 weeks.

All the patients suffered relapse after autologous stem cell transplantation, and brentuximab vedotin exposure differed. Trimming removed 4 bases from V and 8 bases from J, with 15 bases in between. This CDR3 comprises 14 residues. Germline assignment: CDR1 MNHEY and CDR2 SMNVEV (reference sequence). The table lists this clone with a few counts. Its antigen is not identified. The data were produced by immunoSEQ multiplex PCR, yet TCRdb's version contains in-frame clones alone and is incomplete. The profile shows roughly 40,000 clones, around 71% of them singletons. Study-wide results and limits: Newly diagnosed patients were said to have less baseline TCR diversity than healthy donors did. Complete responders started with a diversity level that resembled newly diagnosed patients at baseline.

The J gene is TRBJ2-1, the V gene TRBV27; no definite D call. Sequenced material: peripheral blood mononuclear cells (PBMCs), taken at baseline. The TCR originated in a human donor with classical Hodgkin lymphoma. DNA for the CDR3: TGTGCCAGCAGTTCCGCGTCGACTGGCTATGAGCAGTTCTTC. Its protein is CASSSASTGYEQFF.